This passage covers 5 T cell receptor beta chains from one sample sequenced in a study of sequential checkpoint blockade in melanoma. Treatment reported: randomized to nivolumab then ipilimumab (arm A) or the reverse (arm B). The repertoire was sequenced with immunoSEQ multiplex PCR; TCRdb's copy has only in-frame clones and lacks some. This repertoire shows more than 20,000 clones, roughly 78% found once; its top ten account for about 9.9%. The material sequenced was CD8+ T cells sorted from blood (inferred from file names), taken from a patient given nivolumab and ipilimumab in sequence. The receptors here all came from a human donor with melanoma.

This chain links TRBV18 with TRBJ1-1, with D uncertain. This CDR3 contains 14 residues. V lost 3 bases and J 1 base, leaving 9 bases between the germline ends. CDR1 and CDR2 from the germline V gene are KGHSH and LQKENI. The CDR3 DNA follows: TGTGCCAGCTCACCCCAAAGCGGGAACACTGAAGCTTTCTTT. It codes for CASSPQSGNTEAFF.

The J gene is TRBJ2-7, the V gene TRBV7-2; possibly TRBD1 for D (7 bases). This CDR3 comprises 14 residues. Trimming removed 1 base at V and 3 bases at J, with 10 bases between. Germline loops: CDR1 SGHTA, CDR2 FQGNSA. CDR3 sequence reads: CASSLGQGGYEQYF. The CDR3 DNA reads TGTGCCAGCAGCTTAGGACAGGGAGGCTACGAGCAGTACTTC.

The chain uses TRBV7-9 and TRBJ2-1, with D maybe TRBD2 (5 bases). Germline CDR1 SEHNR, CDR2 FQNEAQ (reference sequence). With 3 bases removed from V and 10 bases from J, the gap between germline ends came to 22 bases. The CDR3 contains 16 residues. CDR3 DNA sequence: TGTGCCAGCAGCTTTTCCGGAGGTGACGTATCTAAAGAGCAGTTCTTC. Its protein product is CASSFSGGDVSKEQFF.

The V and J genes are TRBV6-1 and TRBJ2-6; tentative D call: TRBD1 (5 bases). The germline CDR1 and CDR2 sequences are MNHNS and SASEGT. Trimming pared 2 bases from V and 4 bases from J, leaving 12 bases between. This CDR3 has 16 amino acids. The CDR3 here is CASSESQGSGANVLTF. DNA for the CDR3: TGTGCCAGCAGTGAATCGCAGGGCTCCGGGGCCAACGTCCTGACTTTC.

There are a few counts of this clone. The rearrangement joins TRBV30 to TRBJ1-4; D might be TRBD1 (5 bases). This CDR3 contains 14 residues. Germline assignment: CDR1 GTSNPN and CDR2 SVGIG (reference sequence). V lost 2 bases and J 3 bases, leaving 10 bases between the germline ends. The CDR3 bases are TGTGCCTGGAGTCAGGGTCGGTCTAATGAAAAACTGTTTTTT. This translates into CAWSQGRSNEKLFF.